This T cell receptor beta chain was identified during a study of cytotoxic CD8 clonotypes in ibrutinib-treated CLL. About the research overall: The patient breakdown showed some eleven relapsed/refractory and about 16 treatment-naive cases, with some 17 IGHV unmutated. Broader study findings: Clonality went higher at ibrutinib response and then dropped back toward baseline at progression. Measured clonality at baseline was greater than in age-matched healthy donors and tracked with circulating CD8+ T-cell counts.

Deep sequencing aimed at 1 in 200,000 to 1 in 1 million T cells' resolution. The repertoire was sequenced with immunoSEQ multiplex PCR; TCRdb's copy has only in-frame clones and lacks some. The data hold over 120,000 clones, with about 80% observed a single time. Points on this clone: Its antigen remains unidentified.

The material sequenced was PBMCs, taken after 12 months of ibrutinib treatment. The sequence derives from a human donor with chronic lymphocytic leukemia.

Here the CDR3 reads CASSLTSSGIYEQYF. The CDR3 DNA follows: TGTGCCAGCAGTTTAACGTCTAGCGGGATCTACGAGCAGTACTTC. The chain employs TRBV27 and TRBJ2-7; 9 nucleotides align to TRBD2. Trimming took 2 bases from V and 3 from J; bases not matched to a gene: 5. The CDR3 runs 15 residues. Looked up from germline, CDR1 is MNHEY and CDR2 is SMNVEV (reference sequence).